This T cell receptor beta chain appears in the sequencing data of a study of a mutant IDH1 vaccine in newly diagnosed glioma. In the study overall: Treated patients had a mean age of around 39 years and a sex split that was roughly 60% male and roughly 40% female.

Documented time point: baseline, week 1 (first vaccination visit). Treatment meaning: pre-vaccination baseline after standard-of-care therapy. New WHO grade 3 or 4 astrocytomas that were IDH1-mutant and ATRX-lost occurred in the donors. Sequenced by immunoSEQ multiplex PCR; TCRdb stores in-frame clones only, minus some. The sample holds about 32,000 clones, about 80% seen once. CDR3 length equals 12 residues. The V gene's germline CDR1 is LGHNA and CDR2 YSLEER. V gave up 8 bases and J gave up 7 bases, with 14 bases separating them. Notes on the study in general: Vaccine-induced immune responses were detected in roughly 93% of patients.

Details on this clone: Antigen unknown.

The genes are TRBV4-3 and TRBJ1-2; a weak D match, TRBD1 (6 bases). This receptor was taken from a man under 40 with glioma. The sequenced sample was PBMCs, obtained from a glioma patient treated with radiotherapy, temozolomide or both. As DNA, the CDR3 is TGCGCCAGCGGCACGGGACACGGTGGCTACACCTTC. This sequence encodes CASGTGHGGYTF.